The rows below give T cell receptor beta chains drawn from one sample of a study of shared clonotypes between healthy human individuals. The repertoire was sequenced with immunoSEQ multiplex PCR; TCRdb's copy has only in-frame clones and lacks some. This sample yields roughly 2 million clones, of which approximately 95% are seen a single time; approximately 0.13% belongs to the top ten. What was sequenced was naive CD4+ T cells sorted from blood. The receptors come from a young man in good health. Each CDR3 is given with its conserved first and last residue. Each record gives: D gene, J gene, V gene, clone size, CDR3 protein, CDR3 DNA. A D gene is named only where the DNA matches it firmly. The size field is filled for only some rows; it gives once, few, many or a size class.

TRBD1	TRBJ1-4	TRBV6-1	once	CAGRTGGLANEKLFF	TGTGCCGGAAGGACAGGGGGCTTGGCTAATGAAAAACTGTTTTTT
.	TRBJ2-7	TRBV6-1	once	CASSEIYEQYF	TGTGCCAGCAGTGAAATCTACGAGCAGTACTTC
.	TRBJ2-1	TRBV7-9	.	CASSFTESSYNEQFF	TGTGCCAGCAGCTTTACAGAGAGCTCCTACAATGAGCAGTTCTTC
.	TRBJ1-6	TRBV10-3	.	CAISSDGPYENSPLHF	TGTGCCATCAGTTCGGACGGACCCTACGAGAATTCACCCCTCCACTTT
.	TRBJ2-2	TRBV4-1	.	CASSQEYKALGDTGELFF	TGCGCCAGCAGCCAAGAATATAAGGCCCTAGGGGACACCGGGGAGCTGTTTTTT
TRBD2	TRBJ2-5	TRBV5-4	.	CASGASGNSQETQYF	TGTGCCAGCGGGGCTAGCGGGAATAGCCAAGAGACCCAGTACTTC
.	TRBJ1-5	TRBV23-1	.	CASLDSNQPQHF	TGCGCCAGCTTGGATAGCAATCAGCCCCAGCATTTT
.	TRBJ1-5	TRBV6-4	.	CASSEEYGSNQPQHF	TGTGCCAGCAGTGAGGAGTACGGTAGCAATCAGCCCCAGCATTTT
TRBD1	TRBJ1-4	TRBV30	.	CAWTPGQGATNEKLFF	TGTGCCTGGACCCCAGGACAGGGGGCGACTAATGAAAAACTGTTTTTT
TRBD1	TRBJ1-5	TRBV7-3	.	CASSLTGRTGDQPQHF	TGTGCCAGCAGCTTAACAGGACGGACAGGGGATCAGCCCCAGCATTTT
.	TRBJ2-1	TRBV5-6	.	CASSSYSSSYNEQFF	TGTGCCAGCAGTTCCTATTCTAGCTCCTACAATGAGCAGTTCTTC
TRBD1	TRBJ2-1	TRBV11-3	.	CASSLGGQTYNEQFF	TGTGCCAGCAGCTTAGGGGGACAGACCTACAATGAGCAGTTCTTC
.	TRBJ2-2	TRBV4-1	.	CASSQVFVATNTGELFF	TGCGCCAGCAGCCAAGTCTTCGTGGCGACGAACACCGGGGAGCTGTTTTTT
TRBD2	TRBJ2-4	TRBV5-6	.	CASNLRSGSSGNIQYF	TGTGCCAGCAACCTTCGTAGCGGGAGTTCAGGAAACATTCAGTACTTC
.	TRBJ2-7	TRBV21-1	.	CASRSGTGAAVGSYEQYF	TGTGCCAGCAGGTCCGGGACAGGGGCTGCTGTGGGTTCCTACGAGCAGTACTTC
.	TRBJ1-2	TRBV19	.	CASSKSGTRYTF	TGTGCCAGTAGTAAGTCCGGGACACGCTACACCTTC
TRBD1	TRBJ1-1	TRBV4-1	.	CASSLGTVNTEAFF	TGCGCCAGCAGCCTCGGGACAGTGAACACTGAAGCTTTCTTT
.	TRBJ1-6	TRBV7-2	few	CASSTTGGSPLHF	TGTGCCAGCAGCACGACAGGCGGATCACCCCTCCACTTT
.	TRBJ2-1	TRBV5-1	.	CASSLGGDNVNEQFF	TGCGCCAGCAGCTTAGGCGGCGATAACGTCAATGAGCAGTTCTTC
.	TRBJ2-2	TRBV19	.	CASSIRTVNTGELFF	TGTGCCAGTAGTATACGGACAGTCAACACCGGGGAGCTGTTTTTT
TRBD1	TRBJ2-6	TRBV18	.	CASSLGTGLSGANVLTF	TGTGCCAGCTCGCTAGGGACAGGACTCTCTGGGGCCAACGTCCTGACTTTC
.	TRBJ1-5	TRBV2	.	CASRARGADQPQHF	TGTGCCAGCAGGGCAAGGGGGGCGGATCAGCCCCAGCATTTT
.	TRBJ2-5	TRBV6-6	.	CASQSRRGQETQYF	TGTGCCAGCCAGTCAAGGAGGGGACAAGAGACCCAGTACTTC
.	TRBJ2-1	TRBV18	.	CASSPKYNEQFF	TGTGCCAGCTCGCCAAAGTACAATGAGCAGTTCTTC
.	TRBJ1-5	TRBV27	.	CASSIIRGDQPQHF	TGTGCCAGCAGTATTATAAGGGGAGATCAGCCCCAGCATTTT
.	TRBJ1-4	TRBV6-5	.	CASSRQATNEKLFF	TGTGCCAGCAGTCGACAGGCAACTAATGAAAAACTGTTTTTT
.	TRBJ1-4	TRBV7-9	.	CASSFGLGKGTGEKLFF	TGTGCCAGCAGCTTTGGCCTCGGGAAGGGAACGGGTGAAAAACTGTTTTTT
.	TRBJ1-1	TRBV5-1	.	CASSAGTANTEAFF	TGCGCCAGCAGCGCCGGGACCGCCAACACTGAAGCTTTCTTT
.	TRBJ2-7	TRBV4-1	.	CASSQARGRLEQYF	TGCGCCAGCAGCCAAGCGCGGGGGCGCCTGGAGCAGTACTTC
.	TRBJ2-5	TRBV5-1	.	CASSLGQAGETQYF	TGCGCCAGCAGCTTGGGACAGGCAGGCGAGACCCAGTACTTC
.	TRBJ2-5	TRBV2	.	CASSEERRETQYF	TGTGCCAGCAGTGAAGAGAGGAGAGAGACCCAGTACTTC
TRBD2	TRBJ2-3	TRBV5-1	.	CASSSLAGGPTDTQYF	TGCGCCAGCAGCTCCTTAGCGGGGGGGCCGACAGATACGCAGTATTTT
.	TRBJ2-1	TRBV21-1	.	CASSKGERTYHEQFF	TGTGCCAGCAGCAAAGGCGAGCGGACCTATCATGAGCAGTTCTTC
TRBD2	TRBJ2-7	TRBV5-4	.	CASSSREGSSYEQYF	TGTGCCAGCAGCTCTCGGGAGGGGAGCTCCTACGAGCAGTACTTC
.	TRBJ2-3	TRBV6-1	.	CASSASAGNRDTQYF	TGTGCCAGCAGCGCCTCTGCAGGGAACAGAGATACGCAGTATTTT
.	TRBJ1-4	TRBV11-2	.	CASSLGSTNREKLFF	TGTGCCAGCAGCTTAGGGTCAACTAATCGGGAAAAACTGTTTTTT
TRBD1	TRBJ1-5	TRBV7-8	.	CASSLRTGAGFQPQHF	TGTGCCAGCAGCTTAAGGACAGGGGCTGGATTTCAGCCCCAGCATTTT
.	TRBJ2-5	TRBV27	.	CASKVGPNNRETQYF	TGTGCCAGCAAAGTGGGACCGAATAACCGAGAGACCCAGTACTTC
TRBD2	TRBJ2-1	TRBV5-4	.	CASSASGRAYNEQFF	TGTGCCAGCAGCGCGAGCGGGAGAGCTTACAATGAGCAGTTCTTC
.	TRBJ2-1	TRBV7-9	.	CASSLVWAGPNEQFF	TGTGCCAGCAGTCTCGTTTGGGCGGGGCCCAATGAGCAGTTCTTC
.	TRBJ1-1	TRBV5-6	.	CASTRGPTEAFF	TGTGCCAGCACCAGGGGCCCCACTGAAGCTTTCTTT
.	TRBJ1-6	TRBV2	.	CASRVDTINSPLHF	TGTGCCAGCAGGGTGGACACGATAAATTCACCCCTCCACTTT
.	TRBJ1-6	TRBV10-3	.	CAISAGENSPLHF	TGTGCCATCAGTGCCGGCGAAAATTCACCCCTCCACTTT
.	TRBJ2-3	TRBV6-5	.	CASSYSSSGSTDTQYF	TGTGCCAGCAGTTACTCGTCAAGCGGGAGCACAGATACGCAGTATTTT
TRBD2	TRBJ2-7	TRBV29-1	.	CSVKVTSGMNEQYF	TGCAGCGTCAAAGTAACTAGCGGGATGAACGAGCAGTACTTC